The rows below give T cell receptor beta chains drawn from one sample of a study of shared T cell receptors in the human thymus. Sequenced by immunoSEQ multiplex PCR; TCRdb stores in-frame clones only, minus some. The sample lists hundreds of thousands of clones, over 75% occurring once. The sample also formed part of further work on human thymus T cells.

The specimen was thymocytes. These receptors were taken from a boy in the first two years of life with a congenital heart defect. CDR3s include the opening cysteine and the closing phenylalanine or tryptophan. A D gene is named only where the DNA matches it firmly. Not every row has a clone size; where given, it reads once, few, many or a size class.

TRBV2	.	TRBJ2-1	.	CASNILRTGIPSGTNYNEQFF	TGTGCCAGCAATATTCTACGGACAGGGATTCCTAGCGGGACCAACTACAATGAGCAGTTCTTC
TRBV6-1	.	TRBJ2-5	TRBD2	CASTQGLAEETQYF	TGTGCCAGCACCCAGGGACTAGCGGAAGAGACCCAGTACTTC
TRBV7-6	.	TRBJ1-3	.	CASSSSQVPPGNTIYF	TGTGCCAGCAGCTCTTCACAGGTGCCTCCTGGAAACACCATATATTTT
TRBV19	few	TRBJ1-3	.	CARSRGDSGNTIYF	TGTGCCAGGAGCAGGGGCGACTCTGGAAACACCATATATTTT
TRBV29-1	.	TRBJ2-3	TRBD2	CSVEDRGGGLDTQYF	TGCAGCGTTGAAGATCGCGGGGGGGGGTTAGATACGCAGTATTTT
TRBV4-2	once	TRBJ2-7	.	CASSHKGRQVKYEQYF	TGTGCCAGCAGCCATAAGGGGAGGCAGGTTAAGTACGAGCAGTACTTC
TRBV2	.	TRBJ2-1	TRBD2	CASSRLLAGVSYNEQFF	TGTGCCAGCAGCAGACTACTAGCGGGAGTCTCTTACAATGAGCAGTTCTTC
TRBV9	once	TRBJ2-1	TRBD2	CASSGEAGVEQFF	TGTGCCAGCAGCGGGGAAGCGGGAGTTGAGCAGTTCTTC
TRBV30	.	TRBJ1-5	.	CAWSGKTNQPQHF	TGTGCCTGGAGTGGAAAGACAAATCAGCCCCAGCATTTT
TRBV2	.	TRBJ2-2	TRBD2	CASRGGSGELFF	TGTGCCAGCAGGGGGGGGTCCGGGGAGCTGTTTTTT
TRBV19	.	TRBJ2-1	TRBD2	CASSIKRGREQFF	TGTGCCAGTAGTATAAAGCGGGGGCGAGAGCAGTTCTTC
TRBV2	.	TRBJ2-5	TRBD2	CASVGGEAQYF	TGTGCCAGCGTGGGGGGGGAGGCCCAGTACTTC
TRBV6-1	.	TRBJ2-7	.	CASSERRGPLPSNSYEQYF	TGTGCCAGCAGTGAACGGCGAGGCCCACTACCTTCTAATTCCTACGAGCAGTACTTC
TRBV7-2	.	TRBJ2-7	TRBD1	CASSSRDRGRGPYEQYF	TGTGCCAGCAGCAGCCGGGACAGGGGGCGCGGTCCCTACGAGCAGTACTTC
TRBV28	.	TRBJ1-5	.	CASRRTGGNNQPQHF	TGTGCCAGCAGGCGGACGGGGGGTAACAATCAGCCCCAGCATTTT
TRBV6-4	.	TRBJ2-5	TRBD2	CASSPRGVPETQYF	TGTGCCAGCAGTCCCCGGGGGGTCCCAGAGACCCAGTACTTC
TRBV10-3	.	TRBJ1-2	.	CATSPGIYGYTF	TGTGCCACCTCCCCAGGCATCTATGGCTACACCTTC
TRBV9	.	TRBJ1-4	TRBD1	CASSVEPGTVNEKLFF	TGTGCCAGCAGCGTAGAACCAGGGACAGTCAATGAAAAACTGTTTTTT
TRBV30	.	TRBJ1-1	.	CAWSQRGQGPDEAFF	TGTGCCTGGAGTCAAAGGGGTCAGGGCCCCGATGAAGCTTTCTTT
TRBV15	.	TRBJ2-1	.	CATHNQPSYNEQFF	TGTGCCACCCACAACCAACCCTCCTACAATGAGCAGTTCTTC
TRBV30	.	TRBJ2-1	.	CAWSVADRYNEQFF	TGTGCCTGGAGTGTAGCGGACCGATACAATGAGCAGTTCTTC
TRBV27	.	TRBJ2-7	TRBD2	CASSLSPGLAPIPYEQYF	TGTGCCAGCAGTCTCTCACCGGGACTAGCGCCGATTCCCTACGAGCAGTACTTC
TRBV28	.	TRBJ2-5	.	CATVYQETQYF	TGTGCCACCGTCTACCAAGAGACCCAGTACTTC
TRBV7-3	.	TRBJ2-7	TRBD1	CASSLGARDRGYEQYF	TGTGCCAGCAGCTTAGGGGCGCGGGACAGGGGCTACGAGCAGTACTTC
TRBV4-3	once	TRBJ2-1	TRBD1	CASSQGATRDRRLLYNEQFF	TGCGCCAGCAGCCAAGGGGCTACCCGGGACAGGCGACTACTATACAATGAGCAGTTCTTC